A single sample gave rise to the 3 T cell receptor beta chains below, sequenced in a study of T cell repertoires in cytomegalovirus infection. Via MiXCR, TCRdb re-called the reads, giving one row per CDR3 protein. Seen here are about 920,000 distinct CDR3 sequences, roughly 30% observed once, and the top ten hold roughly an eighth. These TCRs are of unknown antigen specificity. The sequencing here drew on cultured CD8+ T cells from PBMCs, taken from culture after CMV antigen stimulation. The receptor source for this set is a human donor in good health (CMV status not recorded). Some clones in this sample may be carry-over from other donors' samples.

This clonotype was observed at least ten times. The chain employs TRBV7-2 and TRBJ2-3; 9 bases agree with TRBD2. CDR1 and CDR2 (germline): SGHTA, FQGNSA. Trimming at V came to 6 bases and at J to 3 bases, leaving 16 bases not matched to a gene. The CDR3 contains 18 residues. CDR3 sequence reads: CASRKRRGGHNPTDTQYF. The CDR3 DNA follows: TGTGCCAGCAGGAAGAGGCGGGGGGGCCACAATCCGACAGATACGCAGTATTTT.

The J gene is TRBJ1-1, the V gene TRBV9; D remains unclear. The CDR3 runs to 13 residues. In germline, CDR1 is SGDLS, CDR2 YYNGEE. V was cut by 0 bases and J by 5 bases, with 8 bases left in between. The CDR3, as DNA: TGTGCCAGCAGCGTAGATTGGGCAACTGAAGCTTTCTTT. This codes for CASSVDWATEAFF.

The J gene is TRBJ2-3, the V gene TRBV12-3 or TRBV12-4, with no clear D. Deletions cut 4 bases from V and 4 bases from J, with 9 bases between. The CDR3 contains 13 residues. The CDR3 region is CASSYIRADTQYF. In nucleotides, the CDR3 is TGTGCCAGCAGTTATATTAGGGCAGATACGCAGTATTTT.